This paragraph reports one T cell receptor beta chain. These data come from a study of T-cell memory formation after mild COVID-19. A single record per CDR3 protein comes from TCRdb applying MiXCR to the 5' RACE reads. Of 250,000 to 300,000 distinct CDR3 sequences detected, around 15% appear once; the ten largest clones hold 22%. The sequencing sample was made of PBMCs or a T cell subset sorted from them (not recorded which). The sequence derives from a man aged 18 to 29 who had mild COVID-19 (a few samples of this study predate the infection). Cell type and time point are not known.

CDR3 in amino acids: CASGLERTLTSYEQYF. The DNA of the CDR3 is TGTGCTAGTGGTCTAGAAAGGACCCTGACCTCTTACGAGCAGTACTTC. This rearrangement joins TRBV12-5 to TRBJ2-7; no firm D call. CDR1 and CDR2 from the germline V gene are LGHNT and FRNRAP. The V and J ends lost 5 bases and 4 bases respectively, with 21 bases between them. This CDR3 region has 16 residues.